The 19 T cell receptor beta chains below come from one sample, sequenced in a study of blood T cell repertoires in COVID-19. Profiling relied on immunoSEQ multiplex PCR, and the TCRdb table lists in-frame clones only, not all of them. The sample has some 95,000 clones; 91% are singletons. The specimen was peripheral blood. The receptor set was obtained from a human donor with active COVID-19. The donor label of this sample is uncertain.

The chain is built from TRBV7-8 and TRBJ1-6; D unresolved. CDR3 size: 18 residues. Germline CDR1 reads SGHVS; CDR2 reads FQNEAQ. V gave up 0 bases and J gave up 0 bases, with 12 bases separating them. This chain's CDR3 is CASSLARPGSSYNSPLHF. In DNA, the CDR3 is TGTGCCAGCAGCTTAGCAAGGCCGGGGAGCTCCTATAATTCACCCCTCCACTTT.

CDR3 nucleotides: TGTGCCAGCAGCCTGAGGGCAAGCAATCAGCCCCAGCATTTT. It is translated as CASSLRASNQPQHF. This chain connects TRBV2 to TRBJ1-5; no clear D. The CDR3 has 14 residues. V lost 6 bases and J 1 base, leaving 10 bases between the germline ends. The germline CDR1 and CDR2 sequences are SNHLY and FYNNEI.

This chain joins TRBV11-2 and TRBJ2-7; TRBD1 might be the D (5 bases). Germline V CDR1 and CDR2: SGHAT, FQNNGV. Trimming left V 2 bases short and J 3 bases short, with 11 bases between. The CDR3 runs 14 residues. The CDR3 sequence: CASSLPSTVYEQYF. Here the CDR3 DNA reads TGTGCCAGCAGCTTACCTTCGACAGTCTACGAGCAGTACTTC.

CDR3 region: CASSVYSGGTDTQYF. The DNA of the CDR3 is TGTGCCAGCAGCGTATATTCGGGGGGAACAGATACGCAGTATTTT. The genes are TRBV9 and TRBJ2-3; 7 bases agree with TRBD2. The CDR3 is 15 amino acids. V trimming: 1 base; J trimming: 3 bases; junction bases outside the gene matches: 5. Looked up from germline, CDR1 is SGDLS and CDR2 is YYNGEE.

J is TRBJ2-3 and V is TRBV7-6, with TRBD1 matching 7 bases. Germline CDR1 SGHVS, CDR2 FNYEAQ. The CDR3 runs to 15 residues. V lost 4 bases and J lost 4; bases outside the gene matches: 8. The CDR3 nucleotides read TGTGCCAGCAGCTCTGGGACAGTGGACGCAGATACGCAGTATTTT. It translates to CASSSGTVDADTQYF.

The chain couples TRBV7-2 to TRBJ2-1; D possibly corresponds to TRBD1 (6 bases). Between the trimmed V and J ends, which lost 5 bases and 5 bases, there was a span of 19 bases. CDR3 length: 16 residues. Germline CDR1 is SGHTA and CDR2 is FQGNSA. CDR3 protein: CASSHRHGQPDNEQFF. CDR3 DNA: TGTGCCAGCAGCCACCGCCATGGACAGCCTGACAATGAGCAGTTCTTC.

The chain combines TRBV24-1 with TRBJ2-2; TRBD2 aligns across 8 bases. Germline V CDR1 and CDR2: KGHDR, SFDVKD. Unmatched junction bases numbered 5, after V lost 1 base and J lost 5 bases. CDR3 length: 16 amino acids. CDR3 sequence (DNA): TGTGCCACCAGTGATTTCGGGGGGGACCAGACCGGGGAGCTGTTTTTT. Translated, it gives CATSDFGGDQTGELFF.

In DNA, the CDR3 is TGTGCCACCAGTGATCCGGGCACAGATACGCAGTATTTT. It yields the protein CATSDPGTDTQYF. The chain couples TRBV24-1 to TRBJ2-3; D gene uncertain. In germline, CDR1 is KGHDR, CDR2 SFDVKD. V lost 3 bases and J 1 base, leaving 4 bases between the germline ends. This CDR3 has 13 residues.

The CDR3 sequence: CASTKDRLTGELFF. The DNA of the CDR3 is TGTGCCAGCACCAAGGACAGATTGACCGGGGAGCTGTTTTTT. This rearrangement joins TRBV2 to TRBJ2-2; possible D gene TRBD1, 6 bases. Germline V gives CDR1 SNHLY, CDR2 FYNNEI. This CDR3 spans 14 amino acids. Trimming removed 7 bases from V and 5 bases from J, with 14 bases in between. Using reference TRBV2 and TRBJ2-2 for the parts outside the CDR3, the full variable domain is EPEVTQTPSHQVTQMGQEVILRCVPISNHLYFYWYRQILGQKVEFLVSFYNNEISEKSEIFDDQFSVERPDGSNFTLKIRSTKLEDSAMYFCASTKDRLTGELFFGEGSRLTVL.

This clone was counted once. The chain carries TRBV3-1 (or the pseudogene TRBV3-2) and TRBJ1-2, with D possibly TRBD1 on 6 matching bases. The CDR3 totals 16 residues. CDR1 LGHDT and CDR2 YNNKEL come from the germline V gene (reference sequence). V was trimmed by 6 bases and J by 2 bases, leaving 19 bases between them. Here the CDR3 reads CASRVGGPGKNYGYTF. The CDR3 DNA reads as TGTGCCAGCAGAGTGGGGGGGCCAGGGAAGAACTATGGCTACACCTTC.

The chain combines TRBV7-3 with TRBJ2-3; 10 nucleotides agree with TRBD2. V shed 4 bases, J shed 4 bases, and the junction held 8 bases outside the gene matches. The CDR3 length is 16 residues. Germline V gives CDR1 SGHTA, CDR2 FQGTGA. The CDR3 DNA follows: TGTGCCAGCAGCTCGATAGCGGGGGGCCCTCCAGATACGCAGTATTTT. Protein: CASSSIAGGPPDTQYF.

The chain carries TRBV5-1 and TRBJ2-7; 11 nucleotides line up with TRBD2. There are 16 residues in the CDR3. The ends lost 2 bases at V and 2 bases at J; junction bases unmatched: 6. CDR1 is SGHRS and CDR2 is YFSETQ in the germline V gene. CDR3 region: CASSLATSGSTYEQYF. The CDR3 nucleotides read TGCGCCAGCAGCTTAGCCACTAGCGGGAGCACCTACGAGCAGTACTTC.

The chain uses TRBV9 and TRBJ2-3, with TRBD2 as a possible D gene (6 bases). CDR3 size: 18 residues. Trimming removed 3 bases at V and 1 base at J, with 21 bases between. The V gene's germline CDR1 is SGDLS and CDR2 YYNGEE. For the CDR3, the DNA is TGTGCCAGCAGCGCAACCTCCTCTAGCGTCTTAGGCACAGATACGCAGTATTTT. Residues: CASSATSSSVLGTDTQYF.

The chain combines TRBV4-3 with TRBJ2-2, with 9 bases matching TRBD1. Looked up from germline, CDR1 is LGHNA and CDR2 is YSLEER. This CDR3 spans 15 amino acids. The V gene end was trimmed by 6 bases and the J gene end by 4 bases; junction bases not matched to a gene: 6. CDR3 loop: CASRAPGQGTGELFF. The CDR3 DNA follows: TGCGCCAGCAGAGCACCGGGACAGGGCACCGGGGAGCTGTTTTTT.

Details on this clone: The junction departs from the called germline gene at one end, perhaps through a read error. This sequence joins TRBV7-6 and TRBJ2-1; TRBD1 agrees at 9 bases. Looked up from germline, CDR1 is SGHVS and CDR2 is FNYEAQ. The CDR3 loop spans 16 amino acids. The CDR3 protein is CAGSLVVDRGDNEQFF. CDR3 in DNA: TGTGCCGGCAGCTTAGTGGTGGACAGGGGAGACAATGAGCAGTTCTTC. Drawing the rest from reference TRBV7-6 and TRBJ2-1, the complete variable domain is GAGVSQSPRYKVTKRGQDVALRCDPISGHVSLYWYRQALGQGPEFLTYFNYEAQQDKSGLPNDRFSAERPEGSISTLTIQRTEQRDSAMYRCAGSLVVDRGDNEQFFGPGTRLTVL.

The V gene is TRBV5-1, the J gene TRBJ1-3; D not certain. The CDR3 covers 14 residues. Germline V lookup: CDR1 SGHRS, CDR2 YFSETQ. V was clipped by 0 bases and J by 3 bases, with 7 bases between them. CDR3 DNA sequence: TGCGCCAGCAGCTTGGAAATAGTTGGAAACACCATATATTTT. It translates to CASSLEIVGNTIYF.

The chain recombines TRBV7-2 with TRBJ1-1; perhaps TRBD1 as D (5 bases). CDR1 and CDR2 (germline): SGHTA, FQGNSA. The V gene lost 5 bases and the J gene lost 4 bases, with 17 bases spanning the gap. This CDR3 spans 15 amino acids. In nucleotides, the CDR3 is TGTGCCAGCAGCCCAACTACAGGTCGTGGCACTGAAGCTTTCTTT. This gives the protein CASSPTTGRGTEAFF.

V usage is TRBV9 and J usage is TRBJ1-2, with D perhaps matching TRBD1 (5 bases). CDR3 size: 15 residues. V dropped 0 bases and J dropped 5 bases, with 14 bases sitting between them. Germline CDR1 reads SGDLS; CDR2 reads YYNGEE. The CDR3 coding sequence is TGTGCCAGCAGCGTAGACTCGGGGGAATTTTATGGCTACACCTTC. This translates into CASSVDSGEFYGYTF.

This clone was seen a single time. This CDR3 is CASSPRDRYNEQFF. The CDR3 DNA reads TGTGCCAGCAGCCCCAGAGACAGGTACAATGAGCAGTTCTTC. The genes are TRBV7-2 and TRBJ2-1; D is possibly TRBD1 (6 bases). CDR3 size: 14 residues. Trimming took off 5 bases at V and 4 bases at J, with 12 bases between the two ends. Per the germline V gene, CDR1 is SGHTA and CDR2 is FQGNSA.